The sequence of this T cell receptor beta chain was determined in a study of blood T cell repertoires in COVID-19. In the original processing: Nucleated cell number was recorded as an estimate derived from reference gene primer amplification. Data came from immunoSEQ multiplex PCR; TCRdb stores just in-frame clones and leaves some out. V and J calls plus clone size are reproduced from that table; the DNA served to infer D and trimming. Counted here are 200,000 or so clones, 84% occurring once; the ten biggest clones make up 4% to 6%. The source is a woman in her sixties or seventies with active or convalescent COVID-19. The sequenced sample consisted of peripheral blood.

The CDR3: CASSLEIAGINEQYF. The CDR3 region has the DNA TGTGCCAGCAGCTTGGAGATAGCGGGAATAAACGAGCAGTACTTC. The chain carries TRBV5-4 and TRBJ2-7; 8 bases align to TRBD2. The V and J ends lost 0 bases and 5 bases, in that order; junction bases with no gene match: 7. The CDR3 runs to 15 residues. CDR1 SGHNT and CDR2 YYREEE come from the germline V gene (reference sequence).